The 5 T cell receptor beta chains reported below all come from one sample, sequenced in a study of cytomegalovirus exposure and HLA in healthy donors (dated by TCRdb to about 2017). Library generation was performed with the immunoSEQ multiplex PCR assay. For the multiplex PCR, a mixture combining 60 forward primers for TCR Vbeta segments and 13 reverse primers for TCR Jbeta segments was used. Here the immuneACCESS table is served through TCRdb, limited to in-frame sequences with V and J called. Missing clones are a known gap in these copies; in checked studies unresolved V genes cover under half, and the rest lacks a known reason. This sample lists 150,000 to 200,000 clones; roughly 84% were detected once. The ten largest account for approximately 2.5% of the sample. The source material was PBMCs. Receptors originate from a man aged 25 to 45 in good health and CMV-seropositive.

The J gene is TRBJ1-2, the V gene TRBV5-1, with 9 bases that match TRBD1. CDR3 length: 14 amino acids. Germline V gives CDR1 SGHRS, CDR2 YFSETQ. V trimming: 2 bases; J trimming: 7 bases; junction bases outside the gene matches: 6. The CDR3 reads CASSLGQGTVGYTF. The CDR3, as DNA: TGCGCCAGCAGCTTAGGACAGGGGACGGTTGGCTACACCTTC.

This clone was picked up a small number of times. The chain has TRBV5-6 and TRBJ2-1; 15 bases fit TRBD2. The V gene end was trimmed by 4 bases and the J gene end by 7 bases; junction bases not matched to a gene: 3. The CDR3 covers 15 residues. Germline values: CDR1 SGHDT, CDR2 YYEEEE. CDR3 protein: CASSLGTSGRNEQFF. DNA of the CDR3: TGTGCCAGCAGCCTTGGGACTAGCGGGAGGAATGAGCAGTTCTTC.

CDR3 sequence: CAWSFTRTSGRAETQYF. DNA for the CDR3: TGTGCCTGGAGTTTTACCCGGACTAGCGGGAGAGCCGAGACCCAGTACTTC. The gene calls are TRBV30 and TRBJ2-5, with 13 bases that match TRBD2. V shed 2 bases and J 5 bases; nucleotides not matched to a gene: 11. The CDR3 sequence is 17 residues long. Germline V lookup: CDR1 GTSNPN, CDR2 SVGIG (reference sequence).

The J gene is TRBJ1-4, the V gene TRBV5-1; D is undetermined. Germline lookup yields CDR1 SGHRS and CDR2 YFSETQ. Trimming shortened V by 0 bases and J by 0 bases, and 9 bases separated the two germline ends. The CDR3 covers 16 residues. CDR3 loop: CASSLGIRATNEKLFF. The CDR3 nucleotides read TGCGCCAGCAGCTTGGGTATCCGTGCAACTAATGAAAAACTGTTTTTT.

The CDR3: CASSLGGPQFF. The CDR3 DNA follows: TGTGCCAGCAGCCTCGGAGGGCCTCAGTTCTTC. The J gene is TRBJ2-1, the V gene TRBV7-6; possible D gene TRBD2, 6 bases. The V end was cut by 5 bases, the J end by 13 bases, with 12 bases between. Per the germline V gene, CDR1 is SGHVS and CDR2 is FNYEAQ. This CDR3 is built from 11 residues.